The 23 T cell receptor beta chains reported below all come from one sample, sequenced in a study of shared clonotypes between healthy human individuals. CD8 cells classed as naive were CD45RO-negative and positively selected for CCR7, excluding terminally differentiated effector memory CD45RA+ cells. This table comes from immunoSEQ multiplex PCR, and its TCRdb copy is limited to in-frame clones, with some not included. The sample gives approximately 740,000 clones, more than 85% of which show up once; less than 25% is in the top ten. Sequenced input: naive CD8+ T cells sorted from blood. Source of these receptors: a young man in good health.

The chain couples TRBV6-5 to TRBJ1-4; no clear D. Germline lookup yields CDR1 MNHEY and CDR2 SVGAGI. This CDR3 is 15 amino acids long. V was clipped by 4 bases and J by 4 bases, with 13 bases between them. DNA of the CDR3: TGTGCCAGCAGTTTAACGTCTTGGGATAATGAAAAACTGTTTTTT. Translation: CASSLTSWDNEKLFF.

The chain employs TRBV19 and TRBJ1-1; TRBD1 agrees at 7 bases. Trimming cost V 6 bases and J 1 base; bases outside gene matches: 5. CDR1 is LNHDA and CDR2 is SQIVND in the germline V gene (reference sequence). The CDR3 has 14 residues. CDR3 nucleotide sequence: TGTGCCAGTAGCCCTTGGACAGGGAACACTGAAGCTTTCTTT. Translating gives CASSPWTGNTEAFF.

The chain is built from TRBV14 and TRBJ2-7; 8 nucleotides agree with TRBD2. This CDR3 contains 16 residues. Trimming at V came to 0 bases and at J to 6 bases, leaving 10 bases not matched to a gene. CDR1 is SGHDN and CDR2 is FVKESK in the germline V gene. CDR3 nucleotide sequence: TGTGCCAGCAGCCAAGAAGGACTAGCCCTTGGACTCGAGCAGTACTTC. Residues: CASSQEGLALGLEQYF.

The chain uses TRBV9 and TRBJ2-7; TRBD1 matches 7 bases. CDR1 and CDR2 (germline): SGDLS, YYNGEE. The CDR3 has 12 residues. The junction had 3 bases not matched to a gene; V was cut back by 3 bases and J by 6 bases. Written as DNA, the CDR3 is TGTGCCAGCAGCGGGGCAGGGGGCGAGCAGTACTTC. This codes for CASSGAGGEQYF.

The chain links TRBV4-3 to TRBJ2-1, with 7 nucleotides matching TRBD2. The V gene's germline CDR1 is LGHNA and CDR2 YSLEER. This CDR3 region has 16 residues. V was clipped by 0 bases and J by 2 bases; unmatched bases: 4. CDR3 in amino acids: CASSQDSAGAYNEQFF. In DNA form, the CDR3 reads TGCGCCAGCAGCCAAGATTCTGCGGGAGCCTACAATGAGCAGTTCTTC.

The chain uses TRBV29-1 and TRBJ2-3; TRBD2 matches 12 bases. Trimming at V came to 0 bases and at J to 4 bases, leaving 5 bases not matched to a gene. This CDR3 contains 16 residues. CDR1 and CDR2 from the germline V gene are SQVTM and ANQGSEA. DNA for the CDR3: TGCAGCGTTGAAGATACTAGCGGGAGGACCGCAGATACGCAGTATTTT. Its translation: CSVEDTSGRTADTQYF.

The genes are TRBV7-9 and TRBJ1-2, with D possibly matching TRBD1 (5 bases). The V end was cut by 5 bases, the J end by 6 bases, with 16 bases between. Per the germline V gene, CDR1 is SEHNR and CDR2 is FQNEAQ (reference sequence). The CDR3 is 14 residues long. In DNA, the CDR3 is TGTGCCAGCAGCCGTTCGGCAGGGATAGATGGCTACACCTTC. Amino acid sequence: CASSRSAGIDGYTF.

The chain uses TRBV6-6 and TRBJ1-1, with 9 bases lining up with TRBD1. The germline gives CDR1 MNHNY, CDR2 SVGAGI (reference sequence). V lost 6 bases and J lost 5; bases outside the gene matches: 7. The CDR3 has 14 residues. CDR3 DNA: TGTGCCAGCAGGGGGACAGGGTCGGGGACTGAAGCTTTCTTT. This sequence encodes CASRGTGSGTEAFF.

The CDR3 is CASSKLRLRGRYTGELFF. Written as DNA, the CDR3 is TGTGCCAGCAGCAAATTGAGGTTGAGGGGACGGTACACCGGGGAGCTGTTTTTT. The chain carries TRBV21-1 and TRBJ2-2. TRBV21-1 is tagged as a pseudogene. The CDR3 is 18 residues long.

The CDR3 spells CASSSGPNLYNEQFF. The DNA of the CDR3 is TGTGCCAGCAGTTCGGGCCCAAACCTATACAATGAGCAGTTCTTC. J is TRBJ2-1 and V is TRBV27; D not certain. CDR1 and CDR2 from the germline V gene are MNHEY and SMNVEV (reference sequence). This CDR3 is built from 15 residues. Trimming took off 4 bases at V and 4 bases at J, with 14 bases between the two ends.

J is TRBJ2-1 and V is TRBV11-3; 11 nucleotides agree with TRBD2. V shed 4 bases, J shed 3 bases, and the junction held 5 bases outside the gene matches. Germline V gene sequence: CDR1 SGHNT, CDR2 YENEEA. The CDR3 runs to 16 residues. The CDR3 region is CASSSSGRFHYNEQFF. The CDR3 DNA is TGTGCCAGCAGCTCTAGCGGGAGGTTCCACTACAATGAGCAGTTCTTC.

The chain has TRBV19 and TRBJ2-1; a possible D gene is TRBD2 (6 bases). Germline V lookup: CDR1 LNHDA, CDR2 SQIVND (reference sequence). The CDR3 covers 17 residues. Trimming pared 3 bases from V and 0 bases from J, leaving 15 bases between. CDR3 nucleotide sequence: TGTGCCAGTAGTATTAAGGAGGGACTTAGCTCCTACAATGAGCAGTTCTTC. It translates to CASSIKEGLSSYNEQFF.

This rearrangement joins TRBV10-1 to TRBJ2-7, with D unresolved. CDR1 is WNHNN, CDR2 SYGVQD, per germline (reference sequence). The CDR3 covers 16 residues. V lost 0 bases and J lost 2, with 14 bases in between. For the CDR3, the DNA is TGCGCCAGCAGTGAGTCGATTGGCATAAGGACCTACGAGCAGTACTTC. Protein sequence: CASSESIGIRTYEQYF.

The chain employs TRBV29-1 and TRBJ2-3; 7 bases match TRBD1. This CDR3 region has 14 residues. Per the germline V gene, CDR1 is SQVTM and CDR2 is ANQGSEA. The ends lost 3 bases at V and 0 bases at J; junction bases unmatched: 3. In DNA, the CDR3 is TGCAGCGTTGAGGGACAGTTTAGCACAGATACGCAGTATTTT. Its translation: CSVEGQFSTDTQYF.

The chain employs TRBV12-5 and TRBJ2-5; 9 bases map to TRBD2. The germline gives CDR1 LGHNT, CDR2 FRNRAP. V was pared by 7 bases and J by 1 base, with 10 bases of the junction left unmatched. The CDR3 is 16 amino acids. This CDR3 reads CASAPTQAGGQETQYF. CDR3 coding DNA: TGTGCTAGTGCCCCCACTCAAGCGGGAGGCCAAGAGACCCAGTACTTC.

The chain joins TRBV5-3 to TRBJ1-1, with D unresolved. TRBV5-3 is given ORF status, its function remaining uncertain. V lost 4 bases, J lost 4 bases, and 14 bases lay in between. The CDR3 contains 14 residues. CDR3 region: CARSQGSDGTEAFF. CDR3 nucleotide sequence: TGTGCCAGAAGCCAAGGGAGTGACGGCACTGAAGCTTTCTTT.

To note about this clone: An end of the junction differs from the germline gene, which may be a read error. The sample carries other DNA sequences with the same CDR3. The rearrangement links TRBV11-2 to TRBJ1-3; perhaps TRBD1 as D (6 bases). Germline V gene sequence: CDR1 SGHAT, CDR2 FQNNGV. The CDR3 is 13 amino acids. DNA for the CDR3: TGTGCCAGCAGCTTAGTTTCAGGGGACACTATATATTTT. Translating it yields CASSLVSGDTIYF.

This clone has a single count. This chain connects TRBV5-1 to TRBJ2-3, with a weak D call TRBD1 (6 bases). Looked up from germline, CDR1 is SGHRS and CDR2 is YFSETQ. The CDR3 consists of 15 residues. The V end lost 0 bases, the J end lost 4 bases, and 12 bases lay between the germline ends. The CDR3 here is CASSLDRVVPDTQYF. CDR3 DNA: TGCGCCAGCAGCTTGGACAGGGTGGTTCCAGATACGCAGTATTTT.

The chain employs TRBV29-1 and TRBJ2-1, with 10 bases identical to TRBD1. The CDR3 contains 14 residues. V was clipped by 4 bases and J by 5 bases; unmatched bases: 5. Germline V CDR1 and CDR2: SQVTM, ANQGSEA. In nucleotides, the CDR3 is TGCAGCGTTGCAATGGGACAGGGGAACAATGAGCAGTTCTTC. It specifies CSVAMGQGNNEQFF.

In this sample, this clone turned up a few times. This CDR3 is CASSLSQGITEAFF. CDR3 coding DNA: TGCGCCAGCAGCTTGTCACAAGGGATCACTGAAGCTTTCTTT. J is TRBJ1-1 and V is TRBV5-1; D call uncertain. V was clipped by 1 base and J by 4 bases, with 11 bases between them. The CDR3 is 14 amino acids. Germline lookup yields CDR1 SGHRS and CDR2 YFSETQ.

The rearrangement links TRBV5-6 to TRBJ2-7, with 7 bases lining up with TRBD2. The germline CDR1 and CDR2 sequences are SGHDT and YYEEEE. V shed 0 bases, J shed 0 bases, and the junction held 3 bases outside the gene matches. The CDR3 spans 15 residues. The CDR3 bases are TGTGCCAGCAGCTTGGCTCGGGACTACTCCTACGAGCAGTACTTC. This encodes CASSLARDYSYEQYF.

The chain is built from TRBV10-3 and TRBJ2-5, with D possibly being TRBD2 (5 bases). This CDR3 has 16 residues. In germline, CDR1 is ENHRY, CDR2 SYGVKD. V lost 0 bases and J 8 bases, leaving 19 bases between the germline ends. CDR3: CAISESTPTTLNTQYF. CDR3 DNA sequence: TGTGCCATCAGTGAGTCGACTCCGACTACACTAAACACCCAGTACTTC.

The genes are TRBV13 and TRBJ2-5; D not resolved. V was clipped by 0 bases and J by 10 bases, with 15 bases between them. Germline CDR1 PRHDT, CDR2 FYEKMQ (reference sequence). The CDR3 is made up of 14 amino acids. CDR3 sequence (DNA): TGTGCCAGCAGCTTAGGCCGAGATCATCTAAGCCAGTACTTC. Encoded protein: CASSLGRDHLSQYF.